Shown below are 22 T cell receptor beta chains from a single sample sequenced in a study of chemoradiotherapy in HPV16-positive cancers. Clones were sequenced by immunoSEQ multiplex PCR, and TCRdb holds only the in-frame ones, with some missing. The sample includes several thousand clones, 75% to 90% seen only once; the top ten take roughly 2.5%. Sequenced here: tumor tissue, sampled from a patient who underwent chemoradiotherapy. These receptors all come from a human donor with HPV-associated anogenital cancer.

The chain employs TRBV9 and TRBJ2-1; D may be TRBD1 or TRBD2 (5 bases each). V lost 0 bases to trimming and J lost 0 bases, with 16 bases between them. The CDR3 spans 18 residues. Germline loops: CDR1 SGDLS, CDR2 YYNGEE. DNA for the CDR3: TGTGCCAGCAGCGTAGGGGGGTCGTACTCAAGCTCCTACAATGAGCAGTTCTTC. It is translated as CASSVGGSYSSSYNEQFF. Combining the CDR3 with reference TRBV9 and TRBJ2-1 gives the whole variable domain DSGVTQTPKHLITATGQRVTLRCSPRSGDLSVYWYQQSLDQGLQFLIQYYNGEERAKGNILERFSAQQFPDLHSELNLSSLELGDSALYFCASSVGGSYSSSYNEQFFGPGTRLTVL.

On this clone: The same CDR3 arises from other DNA sequences in this sample as well. The chain combines TRBV11-2 with TRBJ1-1; D remains ambiguous. Germline values: CDR1 SGHAT, CDR2 FQNNGV. The CDR3 length is 14 residues. With 3 bases removed from V and 3 bases from J, the gap between germline ends came to 11 bases. CDR3 in DNA: TGTGCCAGCAGCTTGACCCCTAGGGACACTGAAGCTTTCTTT. It translates to CASSLTPRDTEAFF.

This clone was seen once. This chain connects TRBV9 to TRBJ2-3; no clear D. This CDR3 comprises 11 residues. Germline lookup yields CDR1 SGDLS and CDR2 YYNGEE. Deletions cut 7 bases from V and 6 bases from J, with 9 bases between. CDR3 amino acids: CASSALDTQYF. CDR3 coding DNA: TGTGCCAGCTCAGCTTTGGATACGCAGTATTTT. Variable domain in full (rest from reference TRBV9 and TRBJ2-3): DSGVTQTPKHLITATGQRVTLRCSPRSGDLSVYWYQQSLDQGLQFLIQYYNGEERAKGNILERFSAQQFPDLHSELNLSSLELGDSALYFCASSALDTQYFGPGTRLTVL.

The chain employs TRBV10-1 and TRBJ2-5, with D uncertain. V shed 6 bases and J shed 0 bases, with 5 bases lying between them. The CDR3 runs 12 residues. Germline CDR1 and CDR2: WNHNN and SYGVQD (reference sequence). The DNA of the CDR3 is TGCGCCAGCAGCCGGGACCAAGAGACCCAGTACTTC. It yields the protein CASSRDQETQYF.

A few counts support this clone. The chain recombines TRBV2 with TRBJ2-1; possible D gene TRBD1, 5 bases. The CDR3 covers 15 residues. CDR1 and CDR2 from the germline V gene are SNHLY and FYNNEI. Trimming took off 2 bases at V and 3 bases at J, with 11 bases between the two ends. The DNA of the CDR3 is TGTGCCAGCAGTGAAACACAGGCTGGCTACAATGAGCAGTTCTTC. Its protein is CASSETQAGYNEQFF. The full variable domain, with the rest looked up from reference TRBV2 and TRBJ2-1, is EPEVTQTPSHQVTQMGQEVILRCVPISNHLYFYWYRQILGQKVEFLVSFYNNEISEKSEIFDDQFSVERPDGSNFTLKIRSTKLEDSAMYFCASSETQAGYNEQFFGPGTRLTVL.

The table lists this clone with a count of one. Here the CDR3 reads CASSEMGNSPLHF. Here the CDR3 DNA reads TGTGCCAGCAGCGAAATGGGGAATTCACCCCTCCACTTT. This rearrangement joins TRBV7-9 to TRBJ1-6; D is undetermined. The CDR3 runs to 13 residues. The V gene lost 5 bases and the J gene lost 7 bases, with 9 bases spanning the gap. The germline CDR1 and CDR2 sequences are SEHNR and FQNEAQ (reference sequence). Based on the CDR3 plus reference TRBV7-9 and TRBJ1-6, the full variable domain is DTGVSQNPRHKITKRGQNVTFRCDPISEHNRLYWYRQTLGQGPEFLTYFQNEAQLEKSRLLSDRFSAERPKGSFSTLEIQRTEQGDSAMYLCASSEMGNSPLHFGNGTRLTVT.

This clone was seen more than once but under ten times. V gene TRBV27 combines with J gene TRBJ1-1, with D possibly matching TRBD1 (5 bases). CDR1 is MNHEY and CDR2 is SMNVEV in the germline V gene (reference sequence). V shed 6 bases and J shed 1 base, with 9 bases lying between them. This CDR3 region has 13 residues. CDR3 coding DNA: TGTGCCAGCAGCGGAGGACAGAACACTGAAGCTTTCTTT. Translation: CASSGGQNTEAFF.

The chain couples TRBV4-3 to TRBJ1-5; D not resolved. The CDR3 has 13 amino acids. V was shortened by 2 bases and J by 5 bases, with 7 bases between the two germline ends. Germline V gives CDR1 LGHNA, CDR2 YSLEER. The CDR3 region has the DNA TGCGCCAGCAGCCAAACGACGTATCAGCCCCAGCATTTT. Translating it yields CASSQTTYQPQHF.

The sample holds one count of this clone. V is TRBV30 and J is TRBJ2-7, with a tentative D call TRBD2 (6 bases). V was shortened by 2 bases and J by 4 bases, with 12 bases between the two germline ends. The CDR3 is made up of 13 amino acids. Germline CDR1 is GTSNPN and CDR2 is SVGIG (reference sequence). The CDR3 bases are TGTGCCTGGAGTCGGGGGAGAGGGTACGAGCAGTACTTC. This codes for CAWSRGRGYEQYF. Full variable domain (outside the CDR3, taken from reference TRBV30 and TRBJ2-7): SQTIHQWPATLVQPVGSPLSLECTVEGTSNPNLYWYRQAAGRGLQLLFYSVGIGQISSEVPQNLSASRPQDRQFILSSKKLLLSDSGFYLCAWSRGRGYEQYFGPGTRLTVT.

The chain employs TRBV6-5 and TRBJ2-5; 7 bases agree with TRBD1. Germline V gene sequence: CDR1 MNHEY, CDR2 SVGAGI. The V segment lost 5 bases and the J segment 5 bases; nucleotides outside the gene matches: 5. The CDR3 totals 13 residues. Here the CDR3 reads CASSTTGVETQYF. The CDR3 DNA reads as TGTGCCAGCAGTACCACAGGGGTTGAGACCCAGTACTTC.

The chain recombines TRBV30 with TRBJ2-4, with D perhaps matching TRBD1 or TRBD2 (6 bases each). The CDR3 loop spans 13 amino acids. Trimming took off 1 base at V and 8 bases at J, with 12 bases between the two ends. Germline values: CDR1 GTSNPN, CDR2 SVGIG (reference sequence). The CDR3 coding sequence is TGTGCCTGGAGTGAAGGGGGGACATACATTCAGTACTTC. Translated: CAWSEGGTYIQYF.

The rearrangement joins TRBV27 to TRBJ2-1; D may correspond to TRBD1 or TRBD2 (6 bases each). V gave up 2 bases and J gave up 2 bases, with 10 bases separating them. The CDR3 spans 15 residues. CDR1 MNHEY and CDR2 SMNVEV come from the germline V gene (reference sequence). This CDR3 reads CASSLIGGPYNEQFF. The CDR3 DNA reads TGTGCCAGCAGTTTAATTGGGGGGCCCTACAATGAGCAGTTCTTC.

The rearrangement links TRBV5-1 to TRBJ2-3; 9 bases map to TRBD2. The CDR3 totals 15 residues. The germline gives CDR1 SGHRS, CDR2 YFSETQ. J gave up 7 bases and V 4 bases, and 10 bases lay outside the gene matches. CDR3 sequence: CASSQGLAFIHTQYF. The CDR3 region has the DNA TGCGCCAGCAGCCAGGGACTAGCATTCATCCATACGCAGTATTTT.

The rearrangement links TRBV9 to TRBJ2-1, with 11 bases matching TRBD2. The trim removed 3 bases at V and 5 bases at J, leaving 4 bases unmatched. CDR1 is SGDLS and CDR2 is YYNGEE in the germline V gene. The CDR3 runs 15 residues. This chain's CDR3 is CASSDGTSGNNEQFF. CDR3 DNA: TGTGCCAGCAGCGACGGGACTAGCGGAAACAATGAGCAGTTCTTC.

This chain uses TRBV29-1 with TRBJ2-3; D perhaps matches TRBD2 (6 bases). The V and J ends lost 1 base and 4 bases respectively, with 15 bases between them. This CDR3 comprises 15 residues. CDR1 is SQVTM, CDR2 ANQGSEA, per germline. CDR3 in DNA: TGCAGCGTTGAAGGGTCGCGGGAAGGCGCAGATACGCAGTATTTT. Amino acids: CSVEGSREGADTQYF.

This clone has just one count. The chain recombines TRBV6-1 with TRBJ2-5, with D perhaps TRBD1 (6 bases). CDR1 is MNHNS and CDR2 is SASEGT in the germline V gene. The CDR3 is 14 residues long. Deletions cut 7 bases from V and 2 bases from J, with 14 bases between. The CDR3, as DNA: TGTGCCAGCATCAGGACAGTTACACAAGAGACCCAGTACTTC. Translation: CASIRTVTQETQYF.

The chain uses TRBV11-2 and TRBJ1-1; no reliable D call. CDR3 length equals 13 residues. Trimming removed 3 bases at V and 4 bases at J, with 9 bases between. In germline, CDR1 is SGHAT, CDR2 FQNNGV. CDR3 nucleotides: TGTGCCAGCAGCTTCCGACATTCCACTGAAGCTTTCTTT. Its translation is CASSFRHSTEAFF.

This chain uses TRBV11-2 with TRBJ1-2, with D tentatively TRBD1 (6 bases). The germline gives CDR1 SGHAT, CDR2 FQNNGV. Trimming left V 1 base short and J 8 bases short, with 20 bases between. CDR3 length equals 16 residues. The CDR3 region is CASSLVFGGRVGGYTF. DNA of the CDR3: TGTGCCAGCAGCTTAGTTTTCGGGGGCCGCGTGGGCGGCTACACCTTC.

The chain carries TRBV19 and TRBJ2-2; possible D gene TRBD2, 5 bases. This CDR3 comprises 14 residues. CDR1 LNHDA and CDR2 SQIVND come from the germline V gene (reference sequence). V was cut by 7 bases and J by 0 bases, with 9 bases left in between. The chain's CDR3 is CASTSGANTGELFF. CDR3 DNA sequence: TGTGCCAGTACTTCCGGGGCGAACACCGGGGAGCTGTTTTTT.

The V and J genes are TRBV7-8 and TRBJ1-5; 9 positions match TRBD1. Germline V gene sequence: CDR1 SGHVS, CDR2 FQNEAQ. There are 15 residues in the CDR3. Germline trimming cut 6 bases from V and 4 bases from J; bases unmatched to any gene: 7. The chain's CDR3 is CASRKGTGRNQPQHF. The CDR3 DNA reads as TGTGCCAGCAGAAAGGGGACAGGGCGTAATCAGCCCCAGCATTTT.

The CDR3 is CASGPGGPADTQYF. The DNA of the CDR3 is TGTGCCAGCGGCCCCGGAGGGCCAGCAGATACGCAGTATTTT. The chain joins TRBV7-6 to TRBJ2-3, with D perhaps TRBD2 (6 bases). CDR1 is SGHVS, CDR2 FNYEAQ, per germline. With 8 bases removed from V and 4 bases from J, the gap between germline ends came to 16 bases. The CDR3 length is 14 residues.

The chain carries TRBV29-1 and TRBJ2-1, with D uncertain. CDR3 length equals 16 residues. Germline V gene data show CDR1 as SQVTM and CDR2 as ANQGSEA. V lost 5 bases, J lost 0 bases, and 17 bases lay in between. The DNA for the CDR3 is TGCAGCGTTCCCCAAGCTACCCTGCGCTCCTACAATGAGCAGTTCTTC. It specifies CSVPQATLRSYNEQFF.